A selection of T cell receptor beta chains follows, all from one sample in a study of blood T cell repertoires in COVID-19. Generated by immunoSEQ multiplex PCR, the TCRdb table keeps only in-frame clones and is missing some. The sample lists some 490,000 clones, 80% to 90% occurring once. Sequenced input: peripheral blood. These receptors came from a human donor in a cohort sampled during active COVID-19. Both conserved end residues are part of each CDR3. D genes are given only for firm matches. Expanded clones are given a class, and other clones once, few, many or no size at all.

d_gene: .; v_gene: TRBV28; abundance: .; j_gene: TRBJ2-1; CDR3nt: TGTGCCAGCCTACAACGGGGCAATGAGCAGTTCTTC; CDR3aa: CASLQRGNEQFF
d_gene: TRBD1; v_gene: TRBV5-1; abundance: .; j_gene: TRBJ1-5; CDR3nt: TGCGCCAGCAAACAGGGGGCCGGCGATCAGCCCCAGCATTTT; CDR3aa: CASKQGAGDQPQHF
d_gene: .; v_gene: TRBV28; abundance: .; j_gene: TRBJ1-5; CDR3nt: TGTGCCAGCACCCCGGGTGGTAATCAGCCCCAGCATTTT; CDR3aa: CASTPGGNQPQHF
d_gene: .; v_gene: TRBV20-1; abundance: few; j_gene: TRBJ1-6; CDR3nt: TGCAGCAGGAATTCACCCCTCCACTTT; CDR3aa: CSRNSPLHF
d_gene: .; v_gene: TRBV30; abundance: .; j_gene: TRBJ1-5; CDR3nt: TGTGCCTGGAGGAGGGGGGGCCCTTCGGAACAGCCCCAGCATTTT; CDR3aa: CAWRRGGPSEQPQHF
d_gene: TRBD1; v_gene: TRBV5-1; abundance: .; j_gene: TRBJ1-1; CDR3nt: TGCGCCAGCAGCTACAACCCGGGACAGGGTACCACTGAAGCTTTCTTT; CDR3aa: CASSYNPGQGTTEAFF
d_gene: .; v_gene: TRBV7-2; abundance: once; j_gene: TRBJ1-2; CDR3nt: TGTGCCAGCAGCACAAGGCCAGGGGCCGTAGGGAGCTACACCTTC; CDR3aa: CASSTRPGAVGSYTF
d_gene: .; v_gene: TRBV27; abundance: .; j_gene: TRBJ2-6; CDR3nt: TGTGCCAGCAGTTCCCGATACCTGACAGTCAGCTCTGGGGCCAACGTCCTGACTTTC; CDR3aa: CASSSRYLTVSSGANVLTF
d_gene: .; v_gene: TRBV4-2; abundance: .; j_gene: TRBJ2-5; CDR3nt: TGTGCCAGCAGCCAAGAAAGCGGAGAGACCCAGTACTTC; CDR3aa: CASSQESGETQYF
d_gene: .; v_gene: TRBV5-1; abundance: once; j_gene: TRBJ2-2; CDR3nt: TGCGCCAGCAGCTTGGCGGGGGAGAACACCGGGGAGCTGTTTTTT; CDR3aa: CASSLAGENTGELFF
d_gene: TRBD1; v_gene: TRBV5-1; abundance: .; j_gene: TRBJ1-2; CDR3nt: TGCGCCAGCAGCTTGGACAGGGGGCCCTACCATGGCTACACCTTC; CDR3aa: CASSLDRGPYHGYTF
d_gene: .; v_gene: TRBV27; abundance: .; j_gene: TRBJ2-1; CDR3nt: TGTGCCAGCAGTCCGGACTCCTTCGGCAATGAGCAGTTCTTC; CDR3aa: CASSPDSFGNEQFF
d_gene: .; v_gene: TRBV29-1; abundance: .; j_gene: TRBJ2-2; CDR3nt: TGCAGCGTTGATATCCGGGGAGGCAGCGGGGAGCTGTTTTTT; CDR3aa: CSVDIRGGSGELFF
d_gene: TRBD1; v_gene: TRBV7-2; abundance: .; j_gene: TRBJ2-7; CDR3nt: TGTGCCACCCTCCGGGACAGGGGGGCCTACGAGCAGTACTTC; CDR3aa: CATLRDRGAYEQYF
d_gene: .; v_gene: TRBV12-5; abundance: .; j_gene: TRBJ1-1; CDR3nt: TGTGCTAGTGGTTCACAGGGGAACACTGAAGCTTTCTTT; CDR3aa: CASGSQGNTEAFF
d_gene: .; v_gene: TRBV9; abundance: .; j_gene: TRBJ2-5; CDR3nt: TGTGCCAGCAGCGTGTGGCCCACGGGACTAGAGACCCAGTACTTC; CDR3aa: CASSVWPTGLETQYF
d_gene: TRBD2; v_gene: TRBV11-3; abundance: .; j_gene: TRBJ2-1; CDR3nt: TGTGCCAGCAGCTTGAGCGGGGGGGCTCTCTACAATGAGCAGTTCTTC; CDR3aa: CASSLSGGALYNEQFF
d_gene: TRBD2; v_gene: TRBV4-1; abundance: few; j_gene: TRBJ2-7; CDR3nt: TGCGCCAGCAGCCAACCTACTGGGACTAGCGAGCCCTACGAGCAGTACTTC; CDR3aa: CASSQPTGTSEPYEQYF
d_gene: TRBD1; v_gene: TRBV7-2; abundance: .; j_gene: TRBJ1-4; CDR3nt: TGTGCCAGCAGCCAACAGGGGATTAATGAAAAACTGTTTTTT; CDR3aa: CASSQQGINEKLFF
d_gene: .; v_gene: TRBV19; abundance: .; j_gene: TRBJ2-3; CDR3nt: TGTGCCAGTAGGCGGGGGCAAATAACAGATACGCAGTATTTT; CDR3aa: CASRRGQITDTQYF
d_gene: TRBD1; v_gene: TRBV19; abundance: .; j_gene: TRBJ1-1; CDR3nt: TGTGCCACATCGTACATCGGGACAGGTCGTATGAACACTGAAGCTTTCTTT; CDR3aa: CATSYIGTGRMNTEAFF
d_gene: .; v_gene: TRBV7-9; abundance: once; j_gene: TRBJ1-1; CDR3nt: TGTGCCAGCAGTCGACAGGCCTCGAACACTGAAGCTTTCTTT; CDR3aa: CASSRQASNTEAFF
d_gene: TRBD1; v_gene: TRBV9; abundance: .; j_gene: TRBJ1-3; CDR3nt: TGTGCCAGCAGCCTTCGTTACAGGGGGAGTGGAAACACCATATATTTT; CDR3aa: CASSLRYRGSGNTIYF
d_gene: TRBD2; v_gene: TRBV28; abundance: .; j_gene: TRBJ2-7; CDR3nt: TGTGCCAGCAGTTTCTCGACTAGCGAAGGGAGGGAGCAGTACTTC; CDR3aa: CASSFSTSEGREQYF
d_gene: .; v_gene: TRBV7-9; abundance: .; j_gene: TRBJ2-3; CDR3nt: TGTGCCAGCAGCTTAGACCGGTTCGACACAGATACGCAGTATTTT; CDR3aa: CASSLDRFDTDTQYF
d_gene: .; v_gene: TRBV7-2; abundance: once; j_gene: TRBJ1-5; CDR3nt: TGTGCCAGCACCGCGGCCGGAGAATATAGCAATCAGCCCCAGCATTTT; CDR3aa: CASTAAGEYSNQPQHF
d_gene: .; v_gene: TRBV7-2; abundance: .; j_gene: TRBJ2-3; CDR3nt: TGTGCCAGCAGCTTAAACGGGAATAAGCAGTATTTT; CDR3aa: CASSLNGNKQYF
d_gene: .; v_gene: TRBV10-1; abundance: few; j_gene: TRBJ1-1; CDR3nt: TGCGCCAGCCCGAGCAGGGGCCCTCAATCGTGCACTGAAGCTTTCTTT; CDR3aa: CASPSRGPQSCTEAFF
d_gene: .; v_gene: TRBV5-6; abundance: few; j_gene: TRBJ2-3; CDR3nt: TGTGCCAGCACCCCGATCGTCACGGCAGATACGCAGTATTTT; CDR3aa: CASTPIVTADTQYF
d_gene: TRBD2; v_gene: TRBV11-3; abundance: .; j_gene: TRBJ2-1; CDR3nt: TGTGCCAGCAGCTTAGATTACTCGACTAGCGGGATGGGAAATGAGCAGTTCTTC; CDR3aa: CASSLDYSTSGMGNEQFF
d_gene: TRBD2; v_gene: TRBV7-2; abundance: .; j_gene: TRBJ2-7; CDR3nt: TGTGCCAGCAGCTCCTCCTGGGCTAGCGGTACTTACGAGCAGTACTTC; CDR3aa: CASSSSWASGTYEQYF
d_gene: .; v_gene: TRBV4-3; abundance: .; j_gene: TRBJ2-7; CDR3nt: TGCGCCAGCAGCCTGGGGCAGACCTACGAGCAGTACTTC; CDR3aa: CASSLGQTYEQYF
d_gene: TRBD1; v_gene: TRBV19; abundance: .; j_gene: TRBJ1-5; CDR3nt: TGTGCCAGTACTACGGGACAGGCCAATCAGCCCCAGCATTTT; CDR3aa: CASTTGQANQPQHF
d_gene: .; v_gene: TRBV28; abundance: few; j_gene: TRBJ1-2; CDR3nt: TGTGCCAGCATTGAACAGGGTCCTAACTATGGCTACACCTTC; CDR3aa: CASIEQGPNYGYTF
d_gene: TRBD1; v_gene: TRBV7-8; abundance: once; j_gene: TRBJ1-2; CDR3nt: TGTGCCAGCAGCTTACAGGGACAGGGGGCGGTCGGCTACACCTTC; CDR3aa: CASSLQGQGAVGYTF
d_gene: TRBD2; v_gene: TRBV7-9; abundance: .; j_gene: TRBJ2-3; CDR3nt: TGTGCCAGCATCCTTGGACTAGCGGCCAGCACAGATACGCAGTATTTT; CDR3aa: CASILGLAASTDTQYF
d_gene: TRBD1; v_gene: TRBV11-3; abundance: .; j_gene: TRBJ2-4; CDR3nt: TGTGCCAGCAGCAGCGCTACAGGGGGCGTAGTAAACATTCAGTACTTC; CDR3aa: CASSSATGGVVNIQYF
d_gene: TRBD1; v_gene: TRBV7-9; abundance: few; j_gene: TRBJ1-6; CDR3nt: TGTGCCAGCAGCGCCTCGACAGGGGTTAATTCACCCCTCCACTTT; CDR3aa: CASSASTGVNSPLHF
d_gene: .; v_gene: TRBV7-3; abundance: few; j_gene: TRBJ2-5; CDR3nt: TGTGCCAGCAGCTTAAGCGGGGGCCCCCAAGAGACCCAGTACTTC; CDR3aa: CASSLSGGPQETQYF
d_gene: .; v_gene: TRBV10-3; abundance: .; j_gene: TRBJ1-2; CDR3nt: TGTGCCATCAGTGAGTCGCAGGGCGACTATGGCTACACCTTC; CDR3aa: CAISESQGDYGYTF
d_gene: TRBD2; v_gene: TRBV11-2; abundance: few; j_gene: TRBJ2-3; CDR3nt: TGTGCCAGCAGCTCCGGACTAGCCGTCCAAATGGGGGATACGCAGTATTTT; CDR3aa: CASSSGLAVQMGDTQYF
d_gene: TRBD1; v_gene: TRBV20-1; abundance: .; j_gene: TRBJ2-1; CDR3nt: TGCAGTGCAGGACAGGGGGATAAGTTCTTC; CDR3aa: CSAGQGDKFF
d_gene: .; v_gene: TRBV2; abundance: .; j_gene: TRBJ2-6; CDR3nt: TGTGCCAGCAGGGTCCGAAGGCAGGGTTATGGGGCCAACGTCCTGACTTTC; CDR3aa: CASRVRRQGYGANVLTF
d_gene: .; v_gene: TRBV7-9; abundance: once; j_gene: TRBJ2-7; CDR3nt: TGTGCCAGCAGCTTAGAACGGTACTACGAGCAGTACTTC; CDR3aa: CASSLERYYEQYF
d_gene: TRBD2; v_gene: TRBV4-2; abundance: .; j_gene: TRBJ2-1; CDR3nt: TGTGCCAGCAGCCCGGGACTAGCGGGGAACTTACAGTTCTTC; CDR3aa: CASSPGLAGNLQFF
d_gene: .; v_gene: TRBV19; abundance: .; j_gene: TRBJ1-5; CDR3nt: TGTGCCAGTAGTACCTTCGTGAGGGATCAGCCCCAGCATTTT; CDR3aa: CASSTFVRDQPQHF
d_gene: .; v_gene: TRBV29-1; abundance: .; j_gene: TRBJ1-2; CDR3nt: TGCAGCGCCGAACGGGGGGCCTATGGCTACACCTTC; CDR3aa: CSAERGAYGYTF
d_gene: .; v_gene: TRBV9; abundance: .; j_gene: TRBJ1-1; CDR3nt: TGTGCCAGCAGTCTTGCAGGGGTGAACACTGAAGCTTTCTTT; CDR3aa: CASSLAGVNTEAFF
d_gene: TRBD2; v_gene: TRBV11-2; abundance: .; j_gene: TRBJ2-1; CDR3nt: TGTGCCAGCAGCTCCGAAAGCGGGAGCTCCTACAATGAGCAGTTCTTC; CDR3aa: CASSSESGSSYNEQFF
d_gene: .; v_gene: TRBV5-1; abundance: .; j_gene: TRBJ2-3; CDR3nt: TGCGCCAGCAGCTTGGCCTTTTCGACAGATACGCAGTATTTT; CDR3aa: CASSLAFSTDTQYF
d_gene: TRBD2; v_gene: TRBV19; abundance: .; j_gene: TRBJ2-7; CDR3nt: TGTGCCAGTAGTATAGACCGAGCGGGAGGACTCTACGAGCAGTACTTC; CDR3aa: CASSIDRAGGLYEQYF